These T cell receptor beta chains were read from a single sample in a study of TIL therapy for anti-PD-1-resistant metastatic lung cancer. The protocol was immunoSEQ multiplex PCR, while the TCRdb copy is restricted to in-frame clones and leaves out a portion. The table lists 35,000 to 55,000 clones, roughly 78% of them singletons. The sequenced sample was blood, obtained at baseline. These TCRs come from a man aged 65 to 85 with non-small cell lung cancer. Each CDR3 is given with its conserved first and last residue. A D gene is named only where the DNA matches it firmly. Some rows have no size entry. The others give once, few or many, or a class for an expanded clone.

size,V,D,J,CDR3,DNA
-,TRBV5-4,TRBD2,TRBJ2-3,CASSLGSLAGGSTDTQYF,TGTGCCAGCAGCTTGGGATCCCTAGCGGGAGGGAGCACAGATACGCAGTATTTT
-,TRBV28,-,TRBJ1-2,CASSLDRNYGYTF,TGTGCCAGCAGTTTAGACAGAAACTATGGCTACACCTTC
-,TRBV7-2,-,TRBJ2-7,CASSLHNGGSYEQYF,TGTGCCAGCAGCTTACATAACGGGGGCTCCTACGAGCAGTACTTC
-,TRBV27,-,TRBJ1-3,CASSSAGAPGNTIYF,TGTGCCAGCAGTTCAGCAGGGGCCCCTGGAAACACCATATATTTT
-,TRBV2,-,TRBJ2-2,CASRETATGELFF,TGTGCCAGCAGAGAGACAGCAACCGGGGAGCTGTTTTTT
-,TRBV2,TRBD1,TRBJ2-1,CASVTGGSPFF,TGTGCCAGCGTTACAGGGGGCAGCCCGTTCTTC
-,TRBV6-5,TRBD1,TRBJ2-7,CASRLTGGNEQYF,TGTGCCAGCAGGCTGACAGGGGGTAACGAGCAGTACTTC
few,TRBV5-1,-,TRBJ2-3,CASSLGSADTDTQYF,TGCGCCAGCAGCTTGGGTTCCGCGGACACAGATACGCAGTATTTT
-,TRBV9,TRBD1,TRBJ1-6,CASSGGDSTNSPLHF,TGTGCCAGCAGCGGAGGGGACAGTACTAATTCACCCCTCCACTTT
-,TRBV6-5,-,TRBJ2-1,CASSYLAEQFF,TGTGCCAGCAGTTACTTGGCTGAGCAGTTCTTC
-,TRBV25-1,-,TRBJ2-6,CASSESGSGANVLTF,TGTGCCAGCAGTGAATCGGGTTCCGGGGCCAACGTCCTGACTTTC
-,TRBV2,-,TRBJ2-2,CASESRRWTGELFF,TGTGCCAGCGAATCGCGGAGGTGGACCGGGGAGCTGTTTTTT
-,TRBV9,TRBD1,TRBJ2-7,CASSEGDRGWFEQYF,TGTGCCAGCAGCGAAGGGGACAGGGGTTGGTTCGAGCAGTACTTC
-,TRBV7-2,-,TRBJ2-1,CASSSQTSSYNEQFF,TGTGCCAGCAGCTCTCAGACTAGCTCCTACAATGAGCAGTTCTTC
-,TRBV11-2,TRBD1,TRBJ1-1,CASSTTQGSEAFF,TGTGCCAGCAGCACAACACAGGGGTCTGAAGCTTTCTTT
-,TRBV5-1,-,TRBJ1-3,CASSLGTAGSGNTIYF,TGCGCCAGCAGCTTGGGGACGGCCGGCTCTGGAAACACCATATATTTT
-,TRBV6-1,TRBD1,TRBJ2-7,CASSEATGGRYEQYF,TGTGCCAGCAGTGAAGCGACAGGGGGCCGCTACGAGCAGTACTTC
-,TRBV6-5,-,TRBJ1-5,CASSADLNQPQHF,TGTGCCAGCAGTGCTGACCTCAATCAGCCCCAGCATTTT
-,TRBV27,TRBD2,TRBJ2-3,CASRGGASGMDTQYF,TGTGCCAGCAGGGGGGGGGCTAGCGGGATGGATACGCAGTATTTT
-,TRBV11-2,TRBD1,TRBJ1-5,CASSLGTGRAGNQPQHF,TGTGCCAGCAGCCTAGGGACAGGTCGAGCGGGCAATCAGCCCCAGCATTTT
-,TRBV27,TRBD1,TRBJ2-7,CASSYGTGLYEQYF,TGTGCCAGCAGTTACGGGACAGGGCTATACGAGCAGTACTTC
-,TRBV14,-,TRBJ2-1,CASSQERRLSAFF,TGTGCCAGCAGCCAAGAAAGGCGTCTTTCCGCCTTCTTC
-,TRBV7-9,-,TRBJ2-2,CASSLGREGGELFF,TGTGCCAGCAGCTTAGGCAGGGAAGGCGGGGAGCTGTTTTTT
-,TRBV6-5,-,TRBJ2-1,CASRPPGQNEQFF,TGTGCCAGCAGGCCCCCGGGACAAAATGAGCAGTTCTTC
-,TRBV7-9,TRBD1,TRBJ2-7,CASSPGTGGYEQYF,TGTGCCAGCAGCCCCGGAACAGGGGGCTACGAGCAGTACTTC
-,TRBV4-3,TRBD1,TRBJ2-3,CASSQEQGALDTQYF,TGCGCCAGCAGCCAAGAACAGGGGGCCCTAGATACGCAGTATTTT
-,TRBV7-3,-,TRBJ1-1,CASSLEVGTEAFF,TGTGCCAGCAGCTTAGAGGTGGGGACTGAAGCTTTCTTT
once,TRBV9,TRBD1,TRBJ1-2,CASSPSTGAFTGYGYTF,TGTGCCAGCAGCCCCTCTACAGGGGCCTTCACCGGCTATGGCTACACCTTC
-,TRBV7-3,TRBD2,TRBJ2-3,CASSPTSGSGTDTQYF,TGTGCCAGCAGCCCTACTAGCGGGAGTGGGACAGATACGCAGTATTTT
-,TRBV29-1,TRBD2,TRBJ2-1,CSVEFGVAGGPSYNEQFF,TGCAGCGTTGAATTTGGGGTAGCGGGAGGGCCTTCCTACAATGAGCAGTTCTTC
-,TRBV4-2,TRBD1,TRBJ2-6,CASSQPGTGDGANVLTF,TGTGCCAGCAGCCAACCCGGGACAGGGGACGGGGCCAACGTCCTGACTTTC
-,TRBV7-9,-,TRBJ2-1,CASSLGGGTVSSNEQFF,TGTGCCAGCAGCTTAGGTGGCGGGACAGTTAGCTCCAATGAGCAGTTCTTC
-,TRBV18,-,TRBJ2-7,CASSPGPGIYEQYF,TGTGCCAGCTCACCAGGACCAGGTATCTACGAGCAGTACTTC
-,TRBV6-6,TRBD1,TRBJ2-7,CASSSTGFEQYF,TGTGCCAGCAGCTCGACAGGGTTTGAGCAGTACTTC
-,TRBV30,-,TRBJ2-1,CAWSVQGNEQFF,TGTGCCTGGAGTGTACAGGGAAATGAGCAGTTCTTC
-,TRBV21-1,-,TRBJ2-7,CASSKQGGLAGGFYEQYF,TGTGCCAGCAGCAAACAAGGGGGACTAGCGGGAGGCTTCTACGAGCAGTACTTC
few,TRBV28,-,TRBJ1-5,CASSARGTLHQPQHF,TGTGCCAGCAGTGCTCGGGGGACTCTTCATCAGCCCCAGCATTTT
-,TRBV30,-,TRBJ1-4,CAWSIGTYVEKLFF,TGTGCCTGGAGTATAGGGACCTACGTTGAAAAACTGTTTTTT
-,TRBV6-1,-,TRBJ2-7,CASSREISYEQYF,TGTGCCAGCAGCCGGGAGATCTCCTACGAGCAGTACTTC
-,TRBV2,-,TRBJ1-2,CASSERGVYGYTF,TGTGCCAGCAGTGAAAGGGGTGTCTATGGCTACACCTTC
-,TRBV5-8,-,TRBJ2-4,CASSLVKQPLAKNIQYF,TGTGCCAGCAGCTTGGTCAAACAACCACTAGCCAAAAACATTCAGTACTTC
-,TRBV7-3,-,TRBJ2-3,CASSLILGGTDTQYF,TGTGCCAGCAGCTTAATCTTAGGAGGCACAGATACGCAGTATTTT
-,TRBV19,TRBD2,TRBJ2-5,CASRSTLAGGETQYF,TGTGCCAGTAGGTCCACTCTAGCGGGAGGGGAGACCCAGTACTTC
-,TRBV18,-,TRBJ2-7,CASSPGDEDQQYF,TGTGCCAGCTCACCAGGGGACGAGGACCAGCAGTACTTC
-,TRBV9,-,TRBJ1-2,CASAKVGAGGYTF,TGTGCCAGCGCGAAGGTGGGAGCTGGGGGCTACACCTTC
-,TRBV28,TRBD2,TRBJ2-3,CASSLVLAGADTQYF,TGTGCCAGCAGTTTAGTCCTAGCGGGAGCAGATACGCAGTATTTT
-,TRBV2,-,TRBJ1-6,CASSEWPYNNSPLHF,TGTGCCAGCAGTGAGTGGCCCTATAATAATTCACCCCTCCACTTT
-,TRBV9,-,TRBJ2-7,CASSVGTAPYEQYF,TGTGCCAGCAGCGTCGGGACGGCACCCTACGAGCAGTACTTC
-,TRBV5-4,-,TRBJ2-6,CASSLDSSGANVLTF,TGTGCCAGCAGCTTGGACAGCTCTGGGGCCAACGTCCTGACTTTC
-,TRBV9,-,TRBJ1-4,CASSVGVKDNEKLFF,TGTGCCAGCAGCGTAGGGGTCAAAGATAATGAAAAACTGTTTTTT
-,TRBV9,-,TRBJ2-5,CASSQGLEETQYF,TGTGCCAGCAGCCAGGGATTGGAGGAGACCCAGTACTTC
once,TRBV11-2,-,TRBJ2-7,CASSLVTGQGYYEQYF,TGTGCCAGCAGCTTAGTTACGGGGCAGGGGTACTACGAGCAGTACTTC
-,TRBV4-3,TRBD1,TRBJ1-6,CASSQEGIPDRADSPLHF,TGCGCCAGCAGCCAAGAAGGAATCCCGGACAGGGCCGATTCACCCCTCCACTTT
few,TRBV7-9,-,TRBJ2-1,CASSVRASIDNEQFF,TGTGCCAGCAGCGTCCGGGCCTCAATAGACAATGAGCAGTTCTTC